One and the same sample provided the 5 T cell receptor beta chains below, sequenced in a study of T cells in localized non-small cell lung cancer. Clones were read by immunoSEQ multiplex PCR, and TCRdb kept only the in-frame ones, dropping some. The sample shows roughly 40,000 clones, over 70% of them seen only once. This material consisted of peripheral blood, taken before any cancer treatment. These receptors were collected from a woman aged 35 to 69 with stage I lung adenocarcinoma.

The V call is TRBV29-1, the J call TRBJ1-2; D might be TRBD1 (6 bases). CDR3 length: 15 amino acids. V shed 6 bases and J shed 2 bases, with 19 bases lying between them. Per the germline V gene, CDR1 is SQVTM and CDR2 is ANQGSEA. The chain's CDR3 is CSVREIPGQNYGYTF. The CDR3 DNA is TGCAGCGTGAGGGAAATACCGGGACAAAACTATGGCTACACCTTC.

The V gene is TRBV6-1, the J gene TRBJ1-2, with no clear D. V gave up 8 bases and J gave up 1 base, with 8 bases separating them. Germline loops: CDR1 MNHNS, CDR2 SASEGT. CDR3 length: 12 amino acids. In DNA form, the CDR3 reads TGTGCCAGCCACCAGGTTAACTATGGCTACACCTTC. It specifies CASHQVNYGYTF.

The V and J genes are TRBV6-6 and TRBJ2-2, with D maybe TRBD1 (6 bases). Germline assignment: CDR1 MNHNY and CDR2 SVGAGI (reference sequence). Trimming removed 7 bases at V and 8 bases at J, with 14 bases between. The CDR3 totals 13 residues. CDR3 sequence reads: CASTLNREGELFF. The CDR3 DNA is TGTGCCAGCACCTTAAACAGGGAGGGGGAGCTGTTTTTT.

A remark on this clone: The same CDR3 arises from other DNA sequences in this sample as well. The chain has TRBV11-3 and TRBJ2-2, with D tentatively TRBD1 or TRBD2 (6 bases each). Germline CDR1 SGHNT, CDR2 YENEEA. Trimming stripped 2 bases from V and 2 bases from J, with 12 bases between. The CDR3 length is 16 residues. CDR3 bases: TGTGCCAGCAGCTTAAGTAGGGGGACTAACACCGGGGAGCTGTTTTTT. Protein: CASSLSRGTNTGELFF.

This rearrangement joins TRBV6-5 to TRBJ2-7; tentative D call: TRBD1 (5 bases). CDR3 size: 12 residues. The V gene's germline CDR1 is MNHEY and CDR2 SVGAGI. Trimming removed 5 bases at V and 7 bases at J, with 12 bases between. The CDR3 DNA sequence: TGTGCCAGCAGTACAGGTCCCGGGGAGCAGTACTTC. Its protein is CASSTGPGEQYF.